This TCR beta chain was profiled in a study of OX40 agonist ivuxolimab in advanced cancers. This CDR3 is built from 15 residues. CDR1 and CDR2 from the germline V gene are MNHEY and SVGAGI. Trimming took 0 bases from V and 9 from J, leaving 15 bases between them. Study outcomes and limitations: Averaged across samples, CD8+ T cells carried more expanded clones than CD4+ did.

The data were produced by immunoSEQ multiplex PCR, yet TCRdb's version contains in-frame clones alone and is incomplete. The sample lists tens of thousands of clones, 88% occurring once. This clone was counted once. The antigen is unknown. Sequencing was performed on CD4+ or CD8+ T cells sorted from blood, taken in a trial of the OX40 agonist ivuxolimab. The chain employs TRBV6-5 and TRBJ2-4; TRBD2 might be the D (6 bases). The sequence was collected from an adult with an advanced solid tumor such as melanoma, head and neck, liver or kidney cancer. The chain's CDR3 is CASSYSGGGSPIQYF. The CDR3 DNA is TGTGCCAGCAGTTACTCCGGGGGTGGGTCCCCCATTCAGTACTTC.